The 10 T cell receptor beta chains listed next were all sequenced from one sample in a study of control samples from healthy donors and cancer patients. TCRdb's copy holds only in-frame clones and misses some; the assay was immunoSEQ multiplex PCR. The data hold some 200,000 clones, with just under 95% observed a single time. Sequencing was done on a sample of blood. The receptor source for this set is a man between 18 and 29 years old in good health.

This chain uses TRBV6-5 with TRBJ1-1, with D possibly TRBD1 on 5 matching bases. Trimming removed 6 bases at V and 0 bases at J, with 11 bases between. Germline CDR1 is MNHEY and CDR2 is SVGAGI. This CDR3 has 14 residues. The CDR3 reads CASRGVTMNTEAFF. The DNA for the CDR3 is TGTGCCAGCAGGGGGGTCACCATGAACACTGAAGCTTTCTTT.

The CDR3 DNA sequence: TGTGCCAGCAGCTTATTTGCGGGGACCTACGAGCAGTACTTC. Protein sequence: CASSLFAGTYEQYF. The chain has TRBV5-6 and TRBJ2-7, with a tentative D call TRBD2 (6 bases). Deletions cut 2 bases from V and 2 bases from J, with 11 bases between. CDR1 and CDR2 (germline): SGHDT, YYEEEE. This CDR3 spans 14 amino acids.

This clone is a singleton in its sample. The genes are TRBV4-1 and TRBJ1-1, with D uncertain. The V gene lost 4 bases and the J gene lost 3 bases, with 12 bases spanning the gap. The germline V gene has CDR1 MGHRA and CDR2 YSYEKL. This CDR3 contains 14 residues. In nucleotides, the CDR3 is TGCGCCAGCAGCCCGAAGGCTGGGGACACTGAAGCTTTCTTT. Amino acid sequence: CASSPKAGDTEAFF.

CDR3 sequence reads: CASSYGAGEAFF. CDR3 coding DNA: TGTGCCAGCAGTTACGGGGCAGGTGAAGCTTTCTTT. The chain combines TRBV6-5 with TRBJ1-1; the D gene is possibly TRBD1 (5 bases). Trimming cost V 2 bases and J 7 bases, with 8 bases left between them. Germline lookup yields CDR1 MNHEY and CDR2 SVGAGI. The CDR3 is 12 residues long.

The chain employs TRBV5-4 and TRBJ2-1; 8 nucleotides match TRBD2. This CDR3 contains 15 residues. Germline values: CDR1 SGHNT, CDR2 YYREEE (reference sequence). The V and J ends lost 4 bases and 6 bases, in that order; junction bases with no gene match: 9. Here the CDR3 reads CASSRAGGVINEQFF. As DNA, the CDR3 is TGTGCCAGCAGCCGGGCGGGGGGAGTCATCAATGAGCAGTTCTTC.

CDR3 nucleotide sequence: TGTGCCAGCTCACCGCCCCTAGACTCCTACGAGCAGTACTTC. Protein product: CASSPPLDSYEQYF. This chain connects TRBV18 to TRBJ2-7; no definite D call. This CDR3 has 14 amino acids. Germline V gives CDR1 KGHSH, CDR2 LQKENI. V lost 3 bases, J lost 0 bases, and 9 bases lay in between.

V and J are TRBV9 and TRBJ1-6, with a weak D call TRBD1 (5 bases). From germline, CDR1 is SGDLS and CDR2 YYNGEE. The CDR3 sequence is 16 residues long. V dropped 6 bases and J dropped 9 bases, with 22 bases sitting between them. For the CDR3, the DNA is TGTGCCAGCAATATGGGAGACGGCAGGGAAGGTTCACCCCTCCACTTT. Protein sequence: CASNMGDGREGSPLHF.

This clone turned up a few times. The V call is TRBV6-7, the J call TRBJ1-5; D is unclear. TRBV6-7 is given ORF status, its function remaining uncertain. The ends were cut back, 2 bases at V and 6 bases at J, with 11 bases in the middle. There are 14 residues in the CDR3. The CDR3 region is CASSYPPSRQPQHF. The CDR3 bases are TGTGCCAGCAGTTACCCACCTTCCCGTCAGCCCCAGCATTTT.

The genes are TRBV30 and TRBJ1-6; D is ambiguous. There are 15 residues in the CDR3. V gave up 2 bases and J gave up 5 bases, with 13 bases separating them. Germline CDR1 reads GTSNPN; CDR2 reads SVGIG (reference sequence). The DNA for the CDR3 is TGTGCCTGGAGTTATGGGCAGGCCAATAATTCACCCCTCCACTTT. Protein sequence: CAWSYGQANNSPLHF.

The V gene is TRBV5-6, the J gene TRBJ2-5, with 7 bases fitting TRBD2. V lost 3 bases and J lost 2; bases outside the gene matches: 7. The CDR3 sequence is 15 residues long. CDR1 SGHDT and CDR2 YYEEEE come from the germline V gene. The CDR3 protein is CASSSDLGLQETQYF. As DNA, the CDR3 is TGTGCCAGCAGCTCCGACCTGGGACTACAAGAGACCCAGTACTTC. Looking up the rest from reference TRBV5-6 and TRBJ2-5 gives the full variable domain: DAGVTQSPTHLIKTRGQQVTLRCSPKSGHDTVSWYQQALGQGPQFIFQYYEEEERQRGNFPDRFSGHQFPNYSSELNVNALLLGDSALYLCASSSDLGLQETQYFGPGTRLLVL.